This entry is about one TCR beta chain. Its target is not known. Any gene name here is a mouse gene name. The DNA ends 1 residue before the CDR3 does, and the rest of the CDR3 is filled in from the germline J gene. From germline, CDR1 is KGHPV and CDR2 FQNQEV (reference sequence). V was shortened by 3 bases and J by 6 bases, with 11 bases between the two germline ends. This CDR3 has 13 amino acids. This table comes from immunoSEQ multiplex PCR, and its TCRdb copy is limited to in-frame clones, with some not included. Here the sample spans a few thousand clones, 40% to 55% being singletons. The time point: mouse harvest day 14 after allogeneic transplant. Mouse grafts combined 10^7 T-cell-depleted bone marrow cells with 10^6 splenic CD5+ T cells. This mouse GVHD model was MHC-mismatched B6 to BALB/c, profiled day 7 or 14. This specimen belongs to a study of tissue T cells after allogeneic stem cell transplantation.

Whole-study findings and limits: Across patients, clones rarely overlapped, yet motif clusters were shared tissue-specifically.

The receptor's source is a female BALB/c mouse given C57BL/6 T cells with graft-versus-host disease after an allogeneic hematopoietic cell transplant. What was sequenced was gut tissue. This chain connects TRBV26 to TRBJ1-1, with TRBD1 as a possible D gene (5 bases). The covered CDR3 bases are TGTGCCAGCAGTCTTGGCGGGGCAGCAGAAGTCTTC. Translated: CASSLGGAAEVF. Given in full, the CDR3 is CASSLGGAAEVFF.